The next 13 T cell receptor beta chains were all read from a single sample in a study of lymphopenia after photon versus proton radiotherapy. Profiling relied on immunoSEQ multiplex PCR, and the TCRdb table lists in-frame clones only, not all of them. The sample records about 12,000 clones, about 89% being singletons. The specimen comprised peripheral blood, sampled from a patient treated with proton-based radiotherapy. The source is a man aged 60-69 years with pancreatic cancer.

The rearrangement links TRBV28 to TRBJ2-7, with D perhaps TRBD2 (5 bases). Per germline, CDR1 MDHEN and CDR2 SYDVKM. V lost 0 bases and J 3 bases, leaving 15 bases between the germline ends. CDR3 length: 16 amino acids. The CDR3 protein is CASSLWSRGIDYEQYF. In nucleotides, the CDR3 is TGTGCCAGCAGTTTATGGAGCCGGGGAATCGACTACGAGCAGTACTTC.

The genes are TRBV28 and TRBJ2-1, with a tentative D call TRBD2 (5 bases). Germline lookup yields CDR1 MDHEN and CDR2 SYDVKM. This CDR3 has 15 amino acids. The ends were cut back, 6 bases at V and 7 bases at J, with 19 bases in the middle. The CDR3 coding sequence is TGTGCCAGCAGAATGACGACATCAACGGGAAATGAGCAGTTCTTC. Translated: CASRMTTSTGNEQFF.

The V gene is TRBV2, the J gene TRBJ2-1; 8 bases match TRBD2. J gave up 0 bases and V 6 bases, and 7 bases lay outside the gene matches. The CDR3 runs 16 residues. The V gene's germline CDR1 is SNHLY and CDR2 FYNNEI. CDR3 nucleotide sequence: TGTGCCAGCAGACGTAGCGGGATCTCCTCCTACAATGAGCAGTTCTTC. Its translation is CASRRSGISSYNEQFF.

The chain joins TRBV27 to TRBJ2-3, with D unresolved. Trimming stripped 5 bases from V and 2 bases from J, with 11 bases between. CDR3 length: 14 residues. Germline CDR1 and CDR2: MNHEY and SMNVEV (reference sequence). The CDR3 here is CASSLGPPTDTQYF. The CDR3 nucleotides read TGTGCCAGCAGTCTTGGGCCGCCCACAGATACGCAGTATTTT.

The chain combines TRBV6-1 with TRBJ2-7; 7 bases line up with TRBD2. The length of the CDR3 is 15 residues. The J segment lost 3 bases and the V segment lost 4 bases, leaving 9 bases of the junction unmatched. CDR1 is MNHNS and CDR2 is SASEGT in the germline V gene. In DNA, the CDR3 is TGTGCCAGCAGTGTAGTGGCGGGAGCTTTCTACGAGCAGTACTTC. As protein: CASSVVAGAFYEQYF.

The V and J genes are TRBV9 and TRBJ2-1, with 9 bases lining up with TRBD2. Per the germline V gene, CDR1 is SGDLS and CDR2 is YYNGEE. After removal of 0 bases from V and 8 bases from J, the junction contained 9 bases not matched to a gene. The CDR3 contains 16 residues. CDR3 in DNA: TGTGCCAGCAGCGTAGGGTCGTTAGCGGGAGACCATGAGCAGTTCTTC. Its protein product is CASSVGSLAGDHEQFF.

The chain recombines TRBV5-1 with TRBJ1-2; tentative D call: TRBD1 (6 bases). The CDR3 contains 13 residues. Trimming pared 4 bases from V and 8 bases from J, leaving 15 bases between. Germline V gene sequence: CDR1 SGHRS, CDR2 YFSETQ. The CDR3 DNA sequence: TGCGCCAGCAGCCCCTGGGCAGGGGCCGGCTACACCTTC. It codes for CASSPWAGAGYTF.

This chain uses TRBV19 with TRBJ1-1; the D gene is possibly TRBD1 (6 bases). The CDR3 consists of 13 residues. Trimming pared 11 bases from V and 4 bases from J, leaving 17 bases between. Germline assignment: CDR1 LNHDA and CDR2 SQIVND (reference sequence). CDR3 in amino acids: CAVAGALGTEAFF. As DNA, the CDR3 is TGTGCCGTTGCGGGGGCACTAGGCACTGAAGCTTTCTTT. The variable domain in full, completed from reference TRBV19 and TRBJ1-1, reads DGGITQSPKYLFRKEGQNVTLSCEQNLNHDAMYWYRQDPGQGLRLIYYSQIVNDFQKGDIAEGYSVSREKKESFPLTVTSAQKNPTAFYLCAVAGALGTEAFFGQGTRLTVV.

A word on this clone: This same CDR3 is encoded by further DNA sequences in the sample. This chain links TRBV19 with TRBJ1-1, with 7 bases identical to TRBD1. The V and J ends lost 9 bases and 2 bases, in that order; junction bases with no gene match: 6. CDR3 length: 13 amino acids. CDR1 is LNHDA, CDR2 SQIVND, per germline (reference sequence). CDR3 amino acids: CASNRGRNTEAFF. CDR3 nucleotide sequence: TGTGCCAGCAACAGGGGCCGAAACACTGAAGCTTTCTTT.

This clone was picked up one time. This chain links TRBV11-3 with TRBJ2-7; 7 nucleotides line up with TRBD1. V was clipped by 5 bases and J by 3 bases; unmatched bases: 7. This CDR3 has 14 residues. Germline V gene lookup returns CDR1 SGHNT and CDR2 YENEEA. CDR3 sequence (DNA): TGTGCCAGCAGCCCTCGGGACAGCAGCTACGAGCAGTACTTC. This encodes CASSPRDSSYEQYF. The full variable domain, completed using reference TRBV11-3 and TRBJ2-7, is EAGVVQSPRYKIIEKKQPVAFWCNPISGHNTLYWYLQNLGQGPELLIRYENEEAVDDSQLPKDRFSAERLKGVDSTLKIQPAELGDSAVYLCASSPRDSSYEQYFGPGTRLTVT.

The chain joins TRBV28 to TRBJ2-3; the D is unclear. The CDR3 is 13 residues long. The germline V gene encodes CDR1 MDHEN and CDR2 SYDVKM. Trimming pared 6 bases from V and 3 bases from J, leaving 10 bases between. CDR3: CASSLARTDTQYF. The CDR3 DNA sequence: TGTGCCAGCAGCCTGGCCCGGACAGATACGCAGTATTTT.

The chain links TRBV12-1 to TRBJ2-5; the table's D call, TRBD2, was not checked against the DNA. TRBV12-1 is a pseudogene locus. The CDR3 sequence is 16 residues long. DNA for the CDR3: TGTGCCAGCAGCTATACCGAGCTGAGCTGCCAAGAGACCCAGTACTTC. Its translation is CASSYTELSCQETQYF.

The CDR3 DNA is TGTGCCAGCAGCTTGGAACAGGGTCAGCCCCAGCATTTT. It encodes CASSLEQGQPQHF. The V call is TRBV11-2, the J call TRBJ1-5; a weak D match, TRBD1 (6 bases). The CDR3 extends over 13 amino acids. Germline CDR1 is SGHAT and CDR2 is FQNNGV. Trimming pared 3 bases from V and 6 bases from J, leaving 9 bases between.